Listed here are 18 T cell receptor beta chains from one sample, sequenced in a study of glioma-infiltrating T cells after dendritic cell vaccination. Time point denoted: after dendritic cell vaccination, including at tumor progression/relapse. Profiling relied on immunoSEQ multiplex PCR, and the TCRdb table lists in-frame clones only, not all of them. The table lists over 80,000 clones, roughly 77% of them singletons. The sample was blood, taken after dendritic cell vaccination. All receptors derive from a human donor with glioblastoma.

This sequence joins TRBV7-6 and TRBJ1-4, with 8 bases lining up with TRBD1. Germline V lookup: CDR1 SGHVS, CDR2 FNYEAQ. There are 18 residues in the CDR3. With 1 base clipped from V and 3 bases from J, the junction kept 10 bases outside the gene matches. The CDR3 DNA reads TGTGCCAGCAGCTTAGGAGTGGCGCCGGGACAGGCTAATGAAAAACTGTTTTTT. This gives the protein CASSLGVAPGQANEKLFF.

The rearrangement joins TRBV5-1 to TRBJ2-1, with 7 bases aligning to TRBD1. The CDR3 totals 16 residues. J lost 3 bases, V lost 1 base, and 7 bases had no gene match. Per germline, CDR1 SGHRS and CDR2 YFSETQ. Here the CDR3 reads CASSLPQGKDYNEQFF. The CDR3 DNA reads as TGCGCCAGCAGCTTGCCACAGGGGAAGGACTACAATGAGCAGTTCTTC.

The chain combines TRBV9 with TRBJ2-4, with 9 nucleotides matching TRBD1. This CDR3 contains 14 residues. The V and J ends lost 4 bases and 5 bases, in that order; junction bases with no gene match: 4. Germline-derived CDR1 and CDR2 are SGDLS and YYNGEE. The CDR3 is CASSPRTGENIQYF. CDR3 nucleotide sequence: TGTGCCAGCAGCCCAAGGACAGGGGAAAACATTCAGTACTTC.

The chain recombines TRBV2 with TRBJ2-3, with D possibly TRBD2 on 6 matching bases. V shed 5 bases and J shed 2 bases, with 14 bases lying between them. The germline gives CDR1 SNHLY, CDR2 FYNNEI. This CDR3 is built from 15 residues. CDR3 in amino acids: CASSSGTSITDTQYF. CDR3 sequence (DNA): TGTGCCAGCAGTTCCGGGACTTCTATCACAGATACGCAGTATTTT.

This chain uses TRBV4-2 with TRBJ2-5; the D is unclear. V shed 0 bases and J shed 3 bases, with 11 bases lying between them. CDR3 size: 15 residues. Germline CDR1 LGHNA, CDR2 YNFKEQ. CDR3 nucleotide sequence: TGTGCCAGCAGCCAAGATCTGGCAGAAGAAGAGACCCAGTACTTC. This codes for CASSQDLAEEETQYF.

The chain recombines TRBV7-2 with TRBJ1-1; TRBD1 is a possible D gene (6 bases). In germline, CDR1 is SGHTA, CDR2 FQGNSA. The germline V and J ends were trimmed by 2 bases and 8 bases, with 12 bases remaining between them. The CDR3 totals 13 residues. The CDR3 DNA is TGTGCCAGCAGCTTAAAGCTAGACAGGGAAGCTTTCTTT. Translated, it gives CASSLKLDREAFF.

The CDR3 sequence is CASSQGIGREQYV. The CDR3 nucleotides are TGTGCCAGCAGCCAAGGCATCGGGCGGGAGCAGTACGTC. The chain employs TRBV14 and TRBJ2-7; D unresolved. Trimming stripped 1 base from V and 7 bases from J, with 11 bases between. There are 13 residues in the CDR3. Per the germline V gene, CDR1 is SGHDN and CDR2 is FVKESK.

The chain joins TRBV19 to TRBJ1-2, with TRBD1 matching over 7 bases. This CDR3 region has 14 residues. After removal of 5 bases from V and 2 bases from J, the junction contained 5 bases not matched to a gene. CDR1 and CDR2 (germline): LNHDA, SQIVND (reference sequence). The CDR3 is CASSPGQENYGYTF. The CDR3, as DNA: TGTGCCAGTAGTCCTGGACAGGAGAACTATGGCTACACCTTC.

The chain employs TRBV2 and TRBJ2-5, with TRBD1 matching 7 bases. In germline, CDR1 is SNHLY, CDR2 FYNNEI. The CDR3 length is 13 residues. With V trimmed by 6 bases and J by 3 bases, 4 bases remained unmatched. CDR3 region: CASRSGTEETQYF. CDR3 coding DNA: TGTGCCAGCAGATCCGGGACAGAAGAGACCCAGTACTTC.

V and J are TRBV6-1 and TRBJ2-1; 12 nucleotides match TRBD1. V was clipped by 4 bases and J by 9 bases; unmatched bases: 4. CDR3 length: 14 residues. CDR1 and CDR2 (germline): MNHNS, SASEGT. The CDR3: CASSGGQGAVEQFF. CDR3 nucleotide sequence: TGTGCCAGCAGTGGGGGACAGGGGGCGGTTGAGCAGTTCTTC.

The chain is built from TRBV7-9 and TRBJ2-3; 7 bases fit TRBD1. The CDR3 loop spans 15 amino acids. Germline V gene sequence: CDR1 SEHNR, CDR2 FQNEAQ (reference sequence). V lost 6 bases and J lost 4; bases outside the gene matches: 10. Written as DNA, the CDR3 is TGTGCCAGCAGTTTCTACAGGGGACCCCCAGATACGCAGTATTTT. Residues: CASSFYRGPPDTQYF.

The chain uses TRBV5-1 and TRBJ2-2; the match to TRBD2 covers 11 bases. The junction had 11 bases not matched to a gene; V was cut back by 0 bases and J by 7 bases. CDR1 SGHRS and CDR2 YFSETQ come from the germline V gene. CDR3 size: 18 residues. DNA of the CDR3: TGCGCCAGCAGCTTGGCCATTGGACTAGCGGGCGGCTTCGGGGAGCTGTTTTTT. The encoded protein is CASSLAIGLAGGFGELFF.

The CDR3 protein is CASSLVRQGLVLDLYEQYV. CDR3 DNA sequence: TGTGCCAGTAGTCTAGTCCGGCAGGGGCTCGTCCTCGACCTATACGAGCAGTACGTC. The chain combines TRBV19 with TRBJ2-7, with a weak D call TRBD1 (6 bases). Trimming removed 5 bases from V and 4 bases from J, with 30 bases in between. Per germline, CDR1 LNHDA and CDR2 SQIVND (reference sequence). This CDR3 contains 19 residues.

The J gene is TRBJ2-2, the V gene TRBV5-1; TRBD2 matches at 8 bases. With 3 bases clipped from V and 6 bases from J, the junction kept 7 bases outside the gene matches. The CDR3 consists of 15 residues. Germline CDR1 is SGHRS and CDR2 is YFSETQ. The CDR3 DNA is TGCGCCAGCAGCTCCCGGGGGGGCCTCGCCGGGGAGCTGTTTTTT. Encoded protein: CASSSRGGLAGELFF.

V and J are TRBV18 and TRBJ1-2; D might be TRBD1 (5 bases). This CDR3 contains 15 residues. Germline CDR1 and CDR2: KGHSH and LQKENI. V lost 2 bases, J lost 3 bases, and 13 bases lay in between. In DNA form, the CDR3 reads TGTGCCAGCTCACCAGGGCAGGGTTACGACTATGGCTACACCTTC. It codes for CASSPGQGYDYGYTF.

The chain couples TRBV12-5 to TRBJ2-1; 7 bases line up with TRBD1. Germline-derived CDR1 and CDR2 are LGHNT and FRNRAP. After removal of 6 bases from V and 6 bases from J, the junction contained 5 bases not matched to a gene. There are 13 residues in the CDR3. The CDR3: CASGRDSANEQFF. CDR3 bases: TGTGCTAGTGGAAGGGACAGTGCCAATGAGCAGTTCTTC.

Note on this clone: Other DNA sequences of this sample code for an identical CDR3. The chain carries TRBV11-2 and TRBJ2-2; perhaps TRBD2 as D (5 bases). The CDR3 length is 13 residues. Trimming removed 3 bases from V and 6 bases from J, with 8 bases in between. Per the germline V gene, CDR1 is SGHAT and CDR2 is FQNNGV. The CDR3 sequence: CASSLDLSGELFF. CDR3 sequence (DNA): TGTGCCAGCAGCTTGGACTTGTCCGGGGAGCTGTTTTTT.

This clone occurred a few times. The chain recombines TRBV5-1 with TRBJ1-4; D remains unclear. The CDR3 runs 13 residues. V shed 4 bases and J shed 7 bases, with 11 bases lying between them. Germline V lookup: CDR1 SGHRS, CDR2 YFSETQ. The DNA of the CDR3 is TGCGCCAGCAGCCCCGGGGAGGGTGAAAAACTGTTTTTT. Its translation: CASSPGEGEKLFF.